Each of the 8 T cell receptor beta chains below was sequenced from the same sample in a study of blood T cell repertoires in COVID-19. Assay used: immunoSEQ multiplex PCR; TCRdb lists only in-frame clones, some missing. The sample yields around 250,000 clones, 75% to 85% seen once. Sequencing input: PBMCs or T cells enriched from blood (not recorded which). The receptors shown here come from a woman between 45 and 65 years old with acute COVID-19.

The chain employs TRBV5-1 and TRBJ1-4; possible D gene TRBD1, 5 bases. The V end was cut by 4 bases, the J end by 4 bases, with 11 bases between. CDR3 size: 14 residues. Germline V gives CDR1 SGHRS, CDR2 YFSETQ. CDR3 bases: TGCGCCAGCAGCCGGACATTAGATAATGAAAAACTGTTTTTT. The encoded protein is CASSRTLDNEKLFF.

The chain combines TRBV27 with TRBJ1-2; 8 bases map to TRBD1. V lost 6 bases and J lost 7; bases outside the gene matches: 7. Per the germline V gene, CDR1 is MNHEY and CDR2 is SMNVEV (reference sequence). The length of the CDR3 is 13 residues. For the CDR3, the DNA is TGTGCCAGCAGCCAATCAGGGGGCCGTGGCTACACCTTC. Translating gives CASSQSGGRGYTF.

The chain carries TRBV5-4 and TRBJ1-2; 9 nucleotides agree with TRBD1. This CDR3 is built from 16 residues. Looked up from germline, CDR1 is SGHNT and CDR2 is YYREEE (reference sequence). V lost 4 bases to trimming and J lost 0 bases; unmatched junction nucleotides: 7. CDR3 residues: CASSPGQGKANYGYTF. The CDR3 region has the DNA TGTGCCAGCAGCCCAGGACAGGGGAAGGCTAACTATGGCTACACCTTC.

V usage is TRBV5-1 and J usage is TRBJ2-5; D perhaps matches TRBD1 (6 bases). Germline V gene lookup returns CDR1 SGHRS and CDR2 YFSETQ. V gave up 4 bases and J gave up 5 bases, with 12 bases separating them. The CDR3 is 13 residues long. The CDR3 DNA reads TGCGCCAGCAGCGCTCAGGGGCGCGAGACCCAGTACTTC. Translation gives CASSAQGRETQYF.

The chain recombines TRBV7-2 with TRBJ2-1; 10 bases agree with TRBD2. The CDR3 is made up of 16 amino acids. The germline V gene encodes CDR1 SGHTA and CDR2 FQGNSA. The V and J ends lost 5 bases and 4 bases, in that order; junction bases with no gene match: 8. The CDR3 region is CASSTDSGGPYNEQFF. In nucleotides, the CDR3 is TGTGCCAGCAGCACGGATAGCGGGGGGCCATACAATGAGCAGTTCTTC.

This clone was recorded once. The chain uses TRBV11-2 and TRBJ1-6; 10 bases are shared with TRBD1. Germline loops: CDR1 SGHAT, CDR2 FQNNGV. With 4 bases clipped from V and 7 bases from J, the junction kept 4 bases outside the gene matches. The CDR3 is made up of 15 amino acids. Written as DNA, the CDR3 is TGTGCCAGCAGCTATCGGACAGGGGGGAATTCACCCCTCCACTTT. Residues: CASSYRTGGNSPLHF. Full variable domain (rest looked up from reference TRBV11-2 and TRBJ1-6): EAGVAQSPRYKIIEKRQSVAFWCNPISGHATLYWYQQILGQGPKLLIQFQNNGVVDDSQLPKDRFSAERLKGVDSTLKIQPAKLEDSAVYLCASSYRTGGNSPLHFGNGTRLTVT.

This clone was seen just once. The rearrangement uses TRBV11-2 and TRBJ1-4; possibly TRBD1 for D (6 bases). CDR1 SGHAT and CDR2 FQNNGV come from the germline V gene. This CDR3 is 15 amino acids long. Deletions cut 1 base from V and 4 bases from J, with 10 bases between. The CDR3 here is CASSLGFRGNEKLFF. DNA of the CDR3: TGTGCCAGCAGCTTAGGGTTCAGGGGTAATGAAAAACTGTTTTTT.

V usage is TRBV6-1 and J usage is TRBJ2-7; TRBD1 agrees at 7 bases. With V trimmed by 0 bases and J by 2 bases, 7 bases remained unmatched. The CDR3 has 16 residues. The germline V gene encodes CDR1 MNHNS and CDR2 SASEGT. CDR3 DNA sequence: TGTGCCAGCAGTGAAGCCCGGGACAGATGGACCTACGAGCAGTACTTC. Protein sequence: CASSEARDRWTYEQYF.